These 30 T cell receptor beta chains originate from one sample sequenced in a study of human T cells and chemical hapten exposure. TCRdb processed the RACE reads anew with MiXCR; each CDR3 protein has one entry. The sample has 70,000 or so distinct CDR3 sequences, roughly 10% seen once. Time point noted: patch test 3, about 24 weeks after DPC sensitization. Documented treatment: therapeutic diphenylcyclopropenone sensitization with weekly scalp DPC. This material consisted of whole blood, taken in connection with sensitization to the hapten diphenylcyclopropenone (DPC). The receptors derive from a woman aged 50 to 60 with alopecia areata. Some clones in this sample may be carry-over from other donors' samples.

This clonotype was seen more than once but under ten times. The J gene is TRBJ2-3, the V gene TRBV7-6; D possibly matches TRBD1 or TRBD2 (5 bases each). The CDR3 sequence is 15 residues long. The germline V gene encodes CDR1 SGHVS and CDR2 FNYEAQ. Deletions cut 5 bases from V and 0 bases from J, with 12 bases between. DNA of the CDR3: TGTGCCAGCAGCGGACGGGACGGTAGCACAGATACGCAGTATTTT. Protein: CASSGRDGSTDTQYF.

The rearrangement links TRBV20-1 to TRBJ2-7, with a possible D match to TRBD2 (5 bases). Trimming took off 0 bases at V and 3 bases at J, with 9 bases between the two ends. The CDR3 is 13 amino acids. The germline gives CDR1 DFQATT, CDR2 SNEGSKA (reference sequence). CDR3 in amino acids: CSARDLSGYEQYF. The DNA of the CDR3 is TGCAGTGCTAGAGATTTGAGCGGCTACGAGCAGTACTTC.

In its sample, this clonotype was seen a few times. The CDR3 here is CASSFGVYNQPQHF. The CDR3 bases are TGTGCCAGCAGTTTCGGGGTGTACAATCAGCCCCAGCATTTT. This chain links TRBV12-3 or TRBV12-4 with TRBJ1-5; no reliable D call. The CDR3 is 14 amino acids. The V and J ends lost 3 bases and 3 bases respectively, with 9 bases between them.

This clonotype was recorded many times. V gene TRBV28 combines with J gene TRBJ1-1; 7 bases are shared with TRBD1. CDR3 length: 14 amino acids. Unmatched junction bases numbered 6, after V lost 2 bases and J lost 6 bases. Germline values: CDR1 MDHEN, CDR2 SYDVKM. The CDR3 region is CASSLVDRAAEAFF. DNA for the CDR3: TGTGCCAGCAGTTTAGTTGACAGGGCGGCTGAAGCTTTCTTT.

This clonotype occurred many times. This chain uses TRBV11-2 with TRBJ2-7, with D unresolved. V dropped 5 bases and J dropped 4 bases, with 15 bases sitting between them. Germline assignment: CDR1 SGHAT and CDR2 FQNNGV. The CDR3 spans 14 residues. CDR3 coding DNA: TGTGCCAGCAGCCGATCTTCCCCAGGTTACGAGCAGTACTTC. Amino acids: CASSRSSPGYEQYF.

J is TRBJ2-5 and V is TRBV19; TRBD2 matches 8 bases. Germline V gives CDR1 LNHDA, CDR2 SQIVND (reference sequence). This CDR3 has 15 amino acids. The V segment lost 1 base and the J segment 2 bases; nucleotides outside the gene matches: 3. In DNA form, the CDR3 reads TGTGCCAGTAGTATAGCCACGGGAGGGCAAGAGACCCAGTACTTC. It codes for CASSIATGGQETQYF.

This clonotype was recorded many times. The J gene is TRBJ1-2, the V gene TRBV12-3 or TRBV12-4; 10 nucleotides line up with TRBD1. V gave up 2 bases and J gave up 8 bases; unmatched junction bases: 5. The CDR3 runs to 14 residues. CDR3 amino acids: CASSLPTGGVGYTF. CDR3 bases: TGTGCCAGCAGTTTACCGACAGGGGGCGTCGGCTACACCTTC.

The rearrangement joins TRBV2 to TRBJ2-3, with TRBD1 matching over 7 bases. CDR1 and CDR2 from the germline V gene are SNHLY and FYNNEI. Trimming removed 5 bases from V and 2 bases from J; junction bases left unmatched: 4. This CDR3 is built from 14 residues. The CDR3, as DNA: TGTGCCAGCAGTATCGGGACAGTCACAGATACGCAGTATTTT. It encodes CASSIGTVTDTQYF.

This clonotype has ten or more counts. The chain uses TRBV11-2 and TRBJ2-1; D unresolved. V gave up 3 bases and J gave up 14 bases, with 11 bases separating them. This CDR3 has 11 amino acids. In germline, CDR1 is SGHAT, CDR2 FQNNGV. CDR3 sequence reads: CASSFAGSKFF. The CDR3 DNA reads as TGTGCCAGCAGCTTTGCAGGATCTAAGTTCTTC. The entire variable domain, with the rest obtained from reference TRBV11-2 and TRBJ2-1, is as follows: EAGVAQSPRYKIIEKRQSVAFWCNPISGHATLYWYQQILGQGPKLLIQFQNNGVVDDSQLPKDRFSAERLKGVDSTLKIQPAKLEDSAVYLCASSFAGSKFFGPGTRLTVL.

This clonotype showed up many times. The CDR3 region has the DNA TGTGCCAGCAGCCCCCAAGGGGGAAAGGCTGAAGCTTTCTTT. Its translation is CASSPQGGKAEAFF. The chain recombines TRBV7-8 with TRBJ1-1; D is possibly TRBD1 (6 bases). V lost 5 bases, J lost 6 bases, and 16 bases lay in between. Looked up from germline, CDR1 is SGHVS and CDR2 is FQNEAQ. The CDR3 has 14 residues.

The genes are TRBV20-1 and TRBJ2-7, with 9 bases identical to TRBD2. The germline gives CDR1 DFQATT, CDR2 SNEGSKA (reference sequence). The CDR3 runs 15 residues. Germline trimming cut 3 bases from V and 2 bases from J; bases unmatched to any gene: 8. The chain's CDR3 is CSASNPSGTTYEQYF. The CDR3, as DNA: TGCAGTGCTAGCAACCCTAGCGGGACAACCTACGAGCAGTACTTC.

This clonotype showed up many times. V gene TRBV12-3 or TRBV12-4 combines with J gene TRBJ1-3; D gene uncertain. The CDR3 length is 15 residues. The V gene lost 6 bases and the J gene lost 0 bases, with 12 bases spanning the gap. The CDR3 sequence is CASSLDVSSGNTIYF. CDR3 coding DNA: TGTGCCAGCAGCCTCGACGTTAGCTCTGGAAACACCATATATTTT.

The sample holds many counts of this clonotype. The V gene is TRBV29-1, the J gene TRBJ2-7; the match to TRBD1 covers 9 bases. The length of the CDR3 is 18 residues. After removal of 5 bases from V and 4 bases from J, the junction contained 21 bases not matched to a gene. CDR1 and CDR2 (germline): SQVTM, ANQGSEA. The chain's CDR3 is CSVSRLGTGRSLHYEQYF. CDR3 nucleotide sequence: TGCAGCGTTTCGCGATTAGGGACAGGGAGGAGTCTACATTACGAGCAGTACTTC.

This clonotype was counted many times. The rearrangement uses TRBV11-2 and TRBJ1-6; D is possibly TRBD1 (5 bases). The germline V and J ends were trimmed by 5 bases and 3 bases, with 14 bases remaining between them. Germline V lookup: CDR1 SGHAT, CDR2 FQNNGV. The CDR3 totals 16 residues. CDR3 amino acids: CASSPGRNFYNSPLHF. CDR3 in DNA: TGTGCCAGCAGCCCGGGACGGAATTTCTATAATTCACCCCTCCACTTT.

This rearrangement joins TRBV2 to TRBJ1-1; D is ambiguous. Trimming pared 4 bases from V and 6 bases from J, leaving 15 bases between. This CDR3 is built from 14 residues. In germline, CDR1 is SNHLY, CDR2 FYNNEI. The DNA of the CDR3 is TGTGCCAGCAGTGCGGTGGGCAGTAGCGCTGAAGCTTTCTTT. This encodes CASSAVGSSAEAFF.

The gene calls are TRBV7-8 and TRBJ2-1; TRBD2 matches at 8 bases. Germline trimming cut 5 bases from V and 4 bases from J; bases unmatched to any gene: 7. The CDR3 is 15 residues long. Germline V gives CDR1 SGHVS, CDR2 FQNEAQ. CDR3 coding DNA: TGTGCCAGCAGCAAGCGGGAGACAGAGTACAATGAGCAGTTCTTC. Translating gives CASSKRETEYNEQFF.

This rearrangement joins TRBV10-1 to TRBJ2-2; 8 bases fit TRBD1. The CDR3 runs 17 residues. Trimming cost V 6 bases and J 4 bases; bases outside gene matches: 13. Germline-derived CDR1 and CDR2 are WNHNN and SYGVQD (reference sequence). CDR3 in DNA: TGCGCCAGCAGCATGACCCTCAGGGGGCTCCGCACCGGGGAGCTGTTTTTT. Translating gives CASSMTLRGLRTGELFF.

This clonotype was found many times. The rearrangement links TRBV12-3 or TRBV12-4 to TRBJ1-5; D gene ambiguous. Trimming removed 6 bases from V and 6 bases from J, with 9 bases in between. The CDR3 is 12 amino acids. The CDR3 loop reads CASSPSSQPQHF. The DNA for the CDR3 is TGTGCCAGCAGCCCCTCGAGTCAGCCCCAGCATTTT.

This clonotype was observed a handful of times. J is TRBJ2-4 and V is TRBV11-2; 7 bases are a match to TRBD1. CDR3 size: 17 residues. Germline trimming cut 5 bases from V and 1 base from J; bases unmatched to any gene: 11. In germline, CDR1 is SGHAT, CDR2 FQNNGV. For the CDR3, the DNA is TGTGCCAGCAGCCAATTAGCAGGGGGTTTGGCCAAAAACATTCAGTACTTC. Translated: CASSQLAGGLAKNIQYF.

This clonotype came up many times. The chain is built from TRBV7-9 and TRBJ1-3; 9 bases are shared with TRBD1. The CDR3 consists of 17 residues. Germline trimming cut 5 bases from V and 1 base from J; bases unmatched to any gene: 9. Germline CDR1 SEHNR, CDR2 FQNEAQ (reference sequence). In DNA form, the CDR3 reads TGTGCCAGCAGCCTCCGACAGGGGGGAACTTCTGGAAACACCATATATTTT. Encoded protein: CASSLRQGGTSGNTIYF.

The chain joins TRBV7-2 to TRBJ1-1; the D is unclear. The CDR3 consists of 13 residues. The germline V and J ends were trimmed by 3 bases and 0 bases, with 5 bases remaining between them. Germline V lookup: CDR1 SGHTA, CDR2 FQGNSA. The CDR3 reads CASSFIMNTEAFF. CDR3 in DNA: TGTGCCAGCAGCTTCATAATGAACACTGAAGCTTTCTTT. Filled out from reference TRBV7-2 and TRBJ1-1, the complete variable domain reads GAGVSQSPSNKVTEKGKDVELRCDPISGHTALYWYRQSLGQGLEFLIYFQGNSAPDKSGLPSDRFSAERTGGSVSTLTIQRTQQEDSAVYLCASSFIMNTEAFFGQGTRLTVV.

This clonotype appeared many times. V gene TRBV7-2 combines with J gene TRBJ1-1; perhaps TRBD1 as D (5 bases). CDR1 SGHTA and CDR2 FQGNSA come from the germline V gene. The CDR3 is made up of 15 amino acids. Trimming removed 2 bases from V and 7 bases from J, with 17 bases in between. The CDR3 DNA reads as TGTGCCAGCAGCTTATGGTCCGGGGCAGGGAGTGAAGCTTTCTTT. Its translation is CASSLWSGAGSEAFF.

The chain recombines TRBV12-3 or TRBV12-4 with TRBJ2-2; possibly TRBD1 or TRBD2 for D (5 bases each). V was pared by 2 bases and J by 6 bases, with 19 bases between. This CDR3 comprises 17 residues. The CDR3 reads CASSLTSWGLGAGELFF. The CDR3 region has the DNA TGTGCCAGCAGTTTAACCTCCTGGGGGTTGGGAGCCGGGGAGCTGTTTTTT.

The chain joins TRBV11-2 to TRBJ2-1, with 12 nucleotides matching TRBD2. V lost 6 bases, J lost 9 bases, and 9 bases stayed unmatched. The V gene's germline CDR1 is SGHAT and CDR2 FQNNGV. The CDR3 has 15 residues. Here the CDR3 DNA reads TGTGCCAGCAGGCTGACTAGCGGGAGCTTTGGTGAGCAGTTCTTC. It encodes CASRLTSGSFGEQFF.

V gene TRBV7-6 combines with J gene TRBJ1-5; 8 bases match TRBD1. Germline CDR1 SGHVS, CDR2 FNYEAQ. The CDR3 has 19 residues. Germline trimming cut 0 bases from V and 3 bases from J; bases unmatched to any gene: 13. The CDR3 sequence: CASSLARTGREGDNQPQHF. Here the CDR3 DNA reads TGTGCCAGCAGCTTAGCACGGACAGGGCGTGAGGGGGACAATCAGCCCCAGCATTTT.

This clonotype appeared many times. J is TRBJ2-2 and V is TRBV18; D is uncertain. Germline V gives CDR1 KGHSH, CDR2 LQKENI. The CDR3 totals 13 residues. The V gene lost 2 bases and the J gene lost 6 bases, with 7 bases spanning the gap. In DNA, the CDR3 is TGTGCCAGCTCACCATCAACGTCCGGGGAGCTGTTTTTT. Its protein is CASSPSTSGELFF.

The table lists this clonotype with a few counts. V is TRBV10-3 and J is TRBJ1-2; no clear D. This CDR3 is 17 amino acids long. V was shortened by 4 bases and J by 0 bases, with 18 bases between the two germline ends. Germline V gene lookup returns CDR1 ENHRY and CDR2 SYGVKD. The CDR3 loop is CAISGVGPGFTNYGYTF. CDR3 nucleotides: TGTGCCATCAGTGGGGTAGGGCCTGGATTCACTAACTATGGCTACACCTTC.

This chain connects TRBV10-3 to TRBJ2-7; tentative D call: TRBD1 (6 bases). Germline CDR1 reads ENHRY; CDR2 reads SYGVKD. The CDR3 spans 14 residues. Trimming stripped 4 bases from V and 7 bases from J, with 17 bases between. The CDR3 DNA reads TGTGCCATCAGTGGGGGGCTAGCACTTTTAGAGCAGTACTTC. Amino acids: CAISGGLALLEQYF.

A few counts support this clonotype. This rearrangement joins TRBV6-4 to TRBJ2-3, with a weak D call TRBD2 (5 bases). The CDR3 runs 15 residues. Germline V lookup: CDR1 MRHNA, CDR2 SNTAGT. V was clipped by 3 bases and J by 1 base, with 11 bases between them. The CDR3 coding sequence is TGTGCCAGCAGTGAGACGGGATATCGCACAGATACGCAGTATTTT. Its protein is CASSETGYRTDTQYF.

This clonotype was counted at least ten times. The rearrangement joins TRBV12-3 or TRBV12-4 to TRBJ2-2; D not resolved. Trimming stripped 4 bases from V and 4 bases from J, with 13 bases between. This CDR3 comprises 15 residues. CDR3 region: CASSYTAPGTGELFF. CDR3 in DNA: TGTGCCAGCAGTTACACGGCCCCGGGCACCGGGGAGCTGTTTTTT.